One sample yielded the 25 T cell receptor beta chains listed below, sequenced in a study of blood T cell repertoires in COVID-19. Measured with immunoSEQ multiplex PCR; TCRdb has only the in-frame clones, and not every one. Of about 59,000 clones listed, 75% to 85% are singletons. Sequencing was performed on peripheral blood. The source is a man between 60 and 75 years old with acute or convalescent COVID-19.

The chain uses TRBV19 and TRBJ1-1; no reliable D call. Per the germline V gene, CDR1 is LNHDA and CDR2 is SQIVND (reference sequence). Trimming stripped 11 bases from V and 1 base from J, with 14 bases between. There are 13 residues in the CDR3. The CDR3 sequence is CASLRRENTEAFF. Here the CDR3 DNA reads TGTGCCTCCTTAAGACGGGAGAACACTGAAGCTTTCTTT.

The V call is TRBV29-1, the J call TRBJ2-7; TRBD1 matches at 10 bases. The CDR3 totals 12 residues. V dropped 7 bases and J dropped 4; count of bases not matched to a gene: 4. Per the germline V gene, CDR1 is SQVTM and CDR2 is ANQGSEA. The CDR3 sequence is CSARTGGYEQYF. In nucleotides, the CDR3 is TGCAGCGCTCGGACAGGGGGGTACGAGCAGTACTTC.

The chain is built from TRBV4-1 and TRBJ2-2; 8 nucleotides match TRBD1. The CDR3 runs to 18 residues. V lost 0 bases to trimming and J lost 6 bases; unmatched junction nucleotides: 12. Germline CDR1 and CDR2: MGHRA and YSYEKL. CDR3 sequence (DNA): TGCGCCAGCAGCCAAGAGGGGGGAGACAGGGGTTGGGCCGGGGAGCTGTTTTTT. Protein product: CASSQEGGDRGWAGELFF.

V usage is TRBV5-1 and J usage is TRBJ2-3, with 7 bases fitting TRBD1. This CDR3 contains 15 residues. V shed 4 bases, J shed 0 bases, and the junction held 5 bases outside the gene matches. Germline CDR1 SGHRS, CDR2 YFSETQ. This CDR3 is CASSPGQPSTDTQYF. CDR3 nucleotides: TGCGCCAGCAGCCCGGGACAGCCTAGCACAGATACGCAGTATTTT.

This chain's CDR3 is CASSPPGTGYQPQHF. The CDR3 DNA reads TGTGCCAGCTCACCACCGGGGACAGGGTATCAGCCCCAGCATTTT. V is TRBV18 and J is TRBJ1-5; 9 bases map to TRBD1. V was pared by 0 bases and J by 5 bases, with 2 bases of the junction left unmatched. The CDR3 is made up of 15 amino acids. Per germline, CDR1 KGHSH and CDR2 LQKENI.

The chain combines TRBV30 with TRBJ1-6, with 9 bases that match TRBD1. The CDR3 has 15 amino acids. V shed 4 bases and J 9 bases; nucleotides not matched to a gene: 10. Germline-derived CDR1 and CDR2 are GTSNPN and SVGIG (reference sequence). For the CDR3, the DNA is TGTGCCTGGAAAGGGGACAGGGCGGGGATTTCACCCCTCCACTTT. This gives the protein CAWKGDRAGISPLHF.

The gene calls are TRBV7-2 and TRBJ2-5; TRBD1 agrees at 9 bases. This CDR3 is 14 amino acids long. Looked up from germline, CDR1 is SGHTA and CDR2 is FQGNSA. Germline trimming cut 4 bases from V and 4 bases from J; bases unmatched to any gene: 4. The CDR3 nucleotides read TGTGCCAGCAGCTCCAGGACAGGGGTAGAGACCCAGTACTTC. It translates to CASSSRTGVETQYF.

The chain is built from TRBV7-9 and TRBJ1-6; D ambiguous. The CDR3 is 14 residues long. V was shortened by 1 base and J by 9 bases, with 10 bases between the two germline ends. The germline V gene has CDR1 SEHNR and CDR2 FQNEAQ (reference sequence). This CDR3 reads CASSLEAAGSPLHF. CDR3 in DNA: TGTGCCAGCAGCTTAGAAGCGGCGGGTTCACCCCTCCACTTT.

This clone has only one observation. The chain couples TRBV18 to TRBJ2-6; 8 bases are a match to TRBD2. V trimming: 0 bases; J trimming: 2 bases; junction bases outside the gene matches: 9. CDR3 length equals 19 residues. The germline V gene encodes CDR1 KGHSH and CDR2 LQKENI. This chain's CDR3 is CASSPPPGLASTGANVLTF. As DNA, the CDR3 is TGTGCCAGCTCACCACCCCCTGGACTAGCTTCGACTGGGGCCAACGTCCTGACTTTC.

The chain couples TRBV6-5 to TRBJ2-7; D may be TRBD2 (6 bases). Germline V gives CDR1 MNHEY, CDR2 SVGAGI. V was trimmed by 2 bases and J by 2 bases, leaving 10 bases between them. The CDR3 consists of 14 residues. CDR3 amino acids: CASSYGDSTYEQYF. In DNA form, the CDR3 reads TGTGCCAGCAGTTACGGGGACTCGACCTACGAGCAGTACTTC.

The chain combines TRBV5-1 with TRBJ2-7; 8 nucleotides align to TRBD1. This CDR3 contains 15 residues. Unmatched junction bases numbered 9, after V lost 4 bases and J lost 3 bases. Germline V CDR1 and CDR2: SGHRS, YFSETQ. CDR3 coding DNA: TGCGCCAGCAGCCCGGGAACAGGGGGGTTCTACGAGCAGTACTTC. Amino acids: CASSPGTGGFYEQYF.

The rearrangement joins TRBV2 to TRBJ2-5; TRBD2 aligns across 8 bases. V lost 4 bases and J lost 7; bases outside the gene matches: 2. This CDR3 has 12 residues. In germline, CDR1 is SNHLY, CDR2 FYNNEI. This chain's CDR3 is CASSGLAGTQYF. The DNA for the CDR3 is TGTGCCAGCAGTGGGCTAGCGGGGACCCAGTACTTC.

This chain joins TRBV27 and TRBJ2-3, with 7 bases that match TRBD1. This CDR3 has 15 amino acids. The V gene's germline CDR1 is MNHEY and CDR2 SMNVEV (reference sequence). Trimming took 8 bases from V and 2 from J; bases not matched to a gene: 10. CDR3 sequence: CASAPGTVFTDTQYF. The CDR3 DNA is TGTGCCAGCGCCCCTGGGACAGTGTTCACAGATACGCAGTATTTT.

The rearrangement uses TRBV29-1 and TRBJ1-5; 7 nucleotides line up with TRBD1. V trimming: 0 bases; J trimming: 9 bases; junction bases outside the gene matches: 14. The CDR3 has 16 residues. Germline V gives CDR1 SQVTM, CDR2 ANQGSEA. The CDR3 DNA is TGCAGCGTTGAAGATGAGGGGGCAGGGCTTTCGGGGCCCCAGCATTTT. This sequence encodes CSVEDEGAGLSGPQHF.

The chain recombines TRBV18 with TRBJ1-6; 9 bases match TRBD1. This CDR3 region has 15 residues. Germline assignment: CDR1 KGHSH and CDR2 LQKENI. The junction had 8 bases not matched to a gene; V was cut back by 6 bases and J by 8 bases. The CDR3 DNA reads TGTGCCAGCTCTCAAGGACAGGGGTTGGATTCACCCCTCCACTTT. This translates into CASSQGQGLDSPLHF.

J is TRBJ2-2 and V is TRBV6-5; 9 bases match TRBD1. The ends lost 6 bases at V and 3 bases at J; junction bases unmatched: 5. Germline V gives CDR1 MNHEY, CDR2 SVGAGI. This CDR3 is 15 amino acids long. The CDR3 DNA reads TGTGCCAGCAGGCCGGGACAGGGTTACACCGGGGAGCTGTTTTTT. Translated, it gives CASRPGQGYTGELFF.

DNA for the CDR3: TGTGCCAGCAGCTTGGACAGGGGTGGGAAACTGTTTTTT. Translated, it gives CASSLDRGGKLFF. This rearrangement joins TRBV5-8 to TRBJ1-4; TRBD1 aligns across 7 bases. Per the germline V gene, CDR1 is SGHTS and CDR2 is YDEGEE. Germline trimming cut 0 bases from V and 11 bases from J; bases unmatched to any gene: 4. The length of the CDR3 is 13 residues.

The CDR3 region is CASETYRGANEKLFF. The CDR3 DNA follows: TGTGCCAGCGAAACCTACAGGGGAGCTAATGAAAAACTGTTTTTT. The J gene is TRBJ1-4, the V gene TRBV19; TRBD1 agrees at 7 bases. Per germline, CDR1 LNHDA and CDR2 SQIVND (reference sequence). V dropped 9 bases and J dropped 3; count of bases not matched to a gene: 10. This CDR3 contains 15 residues.

This sequence joins TRBV9 and TRBJ1-1, with a tentative D call TRBD1 (5 bases). V lost 3 bases and J 3 bases, leaving 12 bases between the germline ends. Germline V lookup: CDR1 SGDLS, CDR2 YYNGEE. CDR3 size: 14 residues. The DNA for the CDR3 is TGTGCCAGCAGCGAAAGCCCGGGGGACACTGAAGCTTTCTTT. Amino acids: CASSESPGDTEAFF.

The chain employs TRBV19 and TRBJ2-1, with a possible D match to TRBD2 (7 bases). The V gene lost 3 bases and the J gene lost 4 bases, with 13 bases spanning the gap. The CDR3 is 15 amino acids. Germline V CDR1 and CDR2: LNHDA, SQIVND (reference sequence). The CDR3 DNA is TGTGCCAGTAGTATGGGGGGGCAGTCGTACAATGAGCAGTTCTTC. Its translation: CASSMGGQSYNEQFF.

This chain uses TRBV10-3 with TRBJ2-3; TRBD2 matches 13 bases. The V gene's germline CDR1 is ENHRY and CDR2 SYGVKD. The CDR3 loop spans 18 amino acids. Germline trimming cut 2 bases from V and 6 bases from J; bases unmatched to any gene: 11. The DNA for the CDR3 is TGTGCCATCAGTGAGCCCGAGACTAGCGGGGGGAGGATGGATACGCAGTATTTT. Amino acid sequence: CAISEPETSGGRMDTQYF.

This clone was observed once. J is TRBJ1-4 and V is TRBV25-1; tentatively, D is TRBD1 (5 bases). CDR3 length: 14 residues. Germline CDR1 and CDR2: MGHDK and SYGVNS. The germline V and J ends were trimmed by 6 bases and 7 bases, with 15 bases remaining between them. CDR3 sequence: CASRPAGEGEKLFF. CDR3 in DNA: TGTGCCAGCAGGCCAGCGGGGGAGGGTGAAAAACTGTTTTTT.

This clone was counted a few times. The genes are TRBV2 and TRBJ2-2, with 8 bases identical to TRBD2. The CDR3 runs 14 residues. V dropped 5 bases and J dropped 6; count of bases not matched to a gene: 5. Germline V lookup: CDR1 SNHLY, CDR2 FYNNEI. CDR3 protein: CASSPRGASGELFF. CDR3 DNA: TGTGCCAGCAGTCCGCGGGGGGCCTCCGGGGAGCTGTTTTTT.

The chain is built from TRBV6-5 and TRBJ2-5; D not certain. Germline V gene lookup returns CDR1 MNHEY and CDR2 SVGAGI. The V and J ends lost 7 bases and 5 bases respectively, with 8 bases between them. This CDR3 is 11 amino acids long. This CDR3 reads CASMFLETQYF. As DNA, the CDR3 is TGTGCCAGCATGTTTCTCGAGACCCAGTACTTC.

V usage is TRBV5-1 and J usage is TRBJ1-1; no clear D. Germline V lookup: CDR1 SGHRS, CDR2 YFSETQ. With 0 bases removed from V and 1 base from J, the gap between germline ends came to 7 bases. The CDR3 is made up of 14 amino acids. CDR3 region: CASSLAVENTEAFF. The CDR3 DNA reads as TGCGCCAGCAGCTTGGCTGTAGAGAACACTGAAGCTTTCTTT. The full variable domain, in which reference TRBV5-1 and TRBJ1-1 provide the parts outside the CDR3, is KAGVTQTPRYLIKTRGQQVTLSCSPISGHRSVSWYQQTPGQGLQFLFEYFSETQRNKGNFPGRFSGRQFSNSRSEMNVSTLELGDSALYLCASSLAVENTEAFFGQGTRLTVV.